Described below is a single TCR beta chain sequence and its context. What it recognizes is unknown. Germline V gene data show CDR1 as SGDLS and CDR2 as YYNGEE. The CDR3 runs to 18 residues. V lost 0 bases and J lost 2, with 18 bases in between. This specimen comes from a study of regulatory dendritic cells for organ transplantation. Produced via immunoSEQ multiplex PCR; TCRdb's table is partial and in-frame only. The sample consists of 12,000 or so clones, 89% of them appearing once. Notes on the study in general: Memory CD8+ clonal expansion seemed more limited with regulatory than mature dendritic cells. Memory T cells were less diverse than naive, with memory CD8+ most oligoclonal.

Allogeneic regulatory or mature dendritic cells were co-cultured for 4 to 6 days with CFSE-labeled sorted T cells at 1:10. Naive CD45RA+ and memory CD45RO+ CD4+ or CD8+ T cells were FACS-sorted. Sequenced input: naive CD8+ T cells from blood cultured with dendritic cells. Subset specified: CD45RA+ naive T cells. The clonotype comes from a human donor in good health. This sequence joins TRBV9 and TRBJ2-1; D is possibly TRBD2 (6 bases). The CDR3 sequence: CASSVAPAGFLTYNEQFF. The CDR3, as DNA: TGTGCCAGCAGCGTAGCCCCCGCGGGATTCCTCACCTACAATGAGCAGTTCTTC.